The clone carrying this T cell receptor (beta chain) showed up just once. Its matching antigen is unknown. As defined, naive CD8 cells were CD45RO-negative and positively selected for CCR7, with terminally differentiated effector memory CD45RA+ cells excluded. Clones were sequenced by immunoSEQ multiplex PCR, and TCRdb holds only the in-frame ones, with some missing. Altogether over 2,000,000 clones are present, 93% being singletons, with the ten largest covering more than 1.5%. The data are from a study of shared clonotypes between healthy human individuals. At the level of the study: Two female and three male donors aged 18 to 49 were enrolled.

Per the germline V gene, CDR1 is GTSNPN and CDR2 is SVGIG (reference sequence). V dropped 0 bases and J dropped 12 bases, with 17 bases sitting between them. This CDR3 is built from 14 residues. Study observations and caveats: Across subsets, estimated richness was generally greater for naive than for memory populations. Non-shared clonotypes were found to have lower generation probabilities than the clonotypes that were shared by all four of the sorted-subset donors.

The origin of this receptor is a man younger than 35 in good health. Some clones in this sample may be carry-over from other donors' samples. The sequencing sample was made of naive CD8+ T cells from PBMCs. The chain joins TRBV30 to TRBJ1-4; D might be TRBD1 (6 bases). CDR3 sequence: CAWSVQGRPEELFF. The DNA of the CDR3 is TGTGCCTGGAGTGTTCAGGGGAGGCCCGAAGAACTGTTTTTT.